The text below deals with one T cell receptor beta chain. This sample stems from a study of shared clonotypes between healthy human individuals. The germline gives CDR1 MDHEN, CDR2 SYDVKM. J gave up 7 bases and V 0 bases, and 7 bases lay outside the gene matches. The CDR3 contains 17 residues. Clones were sequenced by immunoSEQ multiplex PCR, and TCRdb holds only the in-frame ones, with some missing. The data show some 2,100,000 clones, roughly 95% seen once. A CD45RA+ naive subset and a CD45RA-negative memory subset were split from CD4+ cells. Sequencing was performed on naive CD4+ T cells sorted from blood. Subset defined: CD45RA+ positively selected. The chain couples TRBV28 to TRBJ1-4, with 11 positions matching TRBD1. The sequence was obtained from a young man in good health. CDR3 sequence (DNA): TGTGCCAGCAGTTTATGGAAGACCGGGACAGGGGGTGAAAAACTGTTTTTT. Protein: CASSLWKTGTGGEKLFF.